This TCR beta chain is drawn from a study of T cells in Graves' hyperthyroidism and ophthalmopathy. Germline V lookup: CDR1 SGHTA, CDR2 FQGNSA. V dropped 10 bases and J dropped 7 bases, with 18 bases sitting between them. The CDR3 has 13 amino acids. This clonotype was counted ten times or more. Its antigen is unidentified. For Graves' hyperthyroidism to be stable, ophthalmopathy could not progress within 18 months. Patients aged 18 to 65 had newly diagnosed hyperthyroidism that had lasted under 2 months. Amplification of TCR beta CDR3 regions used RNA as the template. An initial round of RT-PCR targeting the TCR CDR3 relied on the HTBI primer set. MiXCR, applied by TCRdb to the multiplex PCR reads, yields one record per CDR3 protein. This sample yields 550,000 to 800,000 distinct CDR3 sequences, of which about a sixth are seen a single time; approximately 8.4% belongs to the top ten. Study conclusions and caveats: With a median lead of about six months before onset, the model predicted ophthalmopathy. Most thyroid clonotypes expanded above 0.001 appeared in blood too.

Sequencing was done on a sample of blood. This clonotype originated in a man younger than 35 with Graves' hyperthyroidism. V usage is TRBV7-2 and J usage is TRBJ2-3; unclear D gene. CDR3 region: CATQQLWMNTQYF. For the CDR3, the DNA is TGTGCCACCCAGCAGCTATGGATGAATACGCAGTATTTT.